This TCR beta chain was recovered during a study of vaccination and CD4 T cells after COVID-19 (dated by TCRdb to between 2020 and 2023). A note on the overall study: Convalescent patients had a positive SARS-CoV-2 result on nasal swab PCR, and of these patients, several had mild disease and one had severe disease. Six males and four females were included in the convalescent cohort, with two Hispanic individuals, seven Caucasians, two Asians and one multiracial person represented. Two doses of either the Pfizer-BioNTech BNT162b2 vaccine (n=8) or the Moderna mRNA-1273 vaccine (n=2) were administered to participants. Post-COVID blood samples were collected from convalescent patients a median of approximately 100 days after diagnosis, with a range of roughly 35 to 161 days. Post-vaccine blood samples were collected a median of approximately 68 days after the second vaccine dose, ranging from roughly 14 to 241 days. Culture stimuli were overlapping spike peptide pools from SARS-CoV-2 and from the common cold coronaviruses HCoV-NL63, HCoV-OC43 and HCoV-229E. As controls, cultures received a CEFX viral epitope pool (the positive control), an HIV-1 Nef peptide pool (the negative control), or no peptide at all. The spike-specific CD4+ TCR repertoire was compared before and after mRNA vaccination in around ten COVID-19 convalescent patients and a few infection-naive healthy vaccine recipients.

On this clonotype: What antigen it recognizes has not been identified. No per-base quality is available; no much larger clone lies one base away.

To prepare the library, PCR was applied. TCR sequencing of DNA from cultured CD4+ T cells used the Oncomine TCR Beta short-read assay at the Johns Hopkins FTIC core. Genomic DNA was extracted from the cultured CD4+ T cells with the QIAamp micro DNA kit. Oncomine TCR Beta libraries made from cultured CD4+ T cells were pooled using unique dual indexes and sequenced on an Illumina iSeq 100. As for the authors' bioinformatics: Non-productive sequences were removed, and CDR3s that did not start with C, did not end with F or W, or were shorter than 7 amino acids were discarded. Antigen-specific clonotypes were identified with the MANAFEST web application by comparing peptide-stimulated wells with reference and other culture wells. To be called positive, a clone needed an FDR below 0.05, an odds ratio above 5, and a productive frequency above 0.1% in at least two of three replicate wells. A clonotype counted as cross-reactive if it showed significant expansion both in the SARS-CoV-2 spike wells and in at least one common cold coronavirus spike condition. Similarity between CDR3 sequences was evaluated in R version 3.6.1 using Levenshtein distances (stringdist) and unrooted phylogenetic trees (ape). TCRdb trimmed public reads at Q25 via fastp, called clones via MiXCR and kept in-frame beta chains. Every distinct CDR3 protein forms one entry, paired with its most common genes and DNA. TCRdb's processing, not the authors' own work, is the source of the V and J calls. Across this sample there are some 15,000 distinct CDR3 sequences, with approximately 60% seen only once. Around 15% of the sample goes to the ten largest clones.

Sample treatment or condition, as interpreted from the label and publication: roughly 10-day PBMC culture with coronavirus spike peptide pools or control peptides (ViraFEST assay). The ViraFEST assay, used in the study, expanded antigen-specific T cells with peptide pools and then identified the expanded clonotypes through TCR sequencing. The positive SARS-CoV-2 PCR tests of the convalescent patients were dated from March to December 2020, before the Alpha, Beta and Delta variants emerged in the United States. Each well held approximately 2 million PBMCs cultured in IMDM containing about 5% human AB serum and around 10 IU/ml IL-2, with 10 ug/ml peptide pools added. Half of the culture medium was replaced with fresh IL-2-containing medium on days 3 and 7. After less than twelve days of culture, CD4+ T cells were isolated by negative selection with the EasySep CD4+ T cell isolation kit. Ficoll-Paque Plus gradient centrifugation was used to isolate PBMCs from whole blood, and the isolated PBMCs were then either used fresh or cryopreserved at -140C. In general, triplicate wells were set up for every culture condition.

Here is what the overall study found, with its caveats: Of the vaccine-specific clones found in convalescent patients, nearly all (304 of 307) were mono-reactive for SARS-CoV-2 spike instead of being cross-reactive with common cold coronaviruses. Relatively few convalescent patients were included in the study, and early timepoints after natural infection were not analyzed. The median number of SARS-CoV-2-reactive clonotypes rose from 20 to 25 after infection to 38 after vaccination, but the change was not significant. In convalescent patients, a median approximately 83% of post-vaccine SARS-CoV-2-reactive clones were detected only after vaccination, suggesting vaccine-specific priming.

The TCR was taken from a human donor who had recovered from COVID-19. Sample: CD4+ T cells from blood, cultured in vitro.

The DNA sequence is given as TGTGCCAGCAGCTTAGCGAGTCGCGACAGGGGAAGTTCACCCCTCCACTTT. The encoded protein is CASSLASRDRGSSPLHF. The rearrangement joined TRBV7-9 to TRBJ1-6, with TRBD1 identical over 8 junction bases. From the cysteine up to the phenylalanine, the CDR3 has a length of 17 residues. The DNA shown is the 51-base CDR3, in frame from base 1. The germline V gene (reference sequence) yields SEHNR for CDR1 and FQNEAQ for CDR2. The V end gives up 0 bases and the J end 9 bases, leaving 10 bases in the junction not matched to a gene.